In this sample, the clone carrying this T cell receptor beta chain turned up many times. Its antigen is unidentified. Time point in this sample: longitudinal time-point 3. The unsorted libraries had their origin in 2 million PBMCs stored at -80 C. This record belongs to a study of neurological immune-mediated disorders. Synthesis of cDNA was performed by 5'RACE using 10-nucleotide random UMIs. One entry per CDR3 protein, called by TCRdb with MiXCR from the 5' RACE reads. The table includes roughly 57,000 distinct CDR3 sequences, roughly 8.3% detected once. Per the germline V gene, CDR1 is LGHNA and CDR2 is YNFKEQ. With V trimmed by 3 bases and J by 8 bases, 15 bases remained unmatched. There are 17 residues in the CDR3. Study results and caveats: HTLV-1-associated myelopathy had the most TCR clonal expansion, while multiple sclerosis had the least, a level that fell below healthy controls.

Sequencing was performed on PBMCs. The chain recombines TRBV4-2 with TRBJ2-1; 8 bases map to TRBD2. This receptor was identified in a woman between 40 and 50 years old in good health. In nucleotides, the CDR3 is TGTGCCAGCAGCCATCCAACCGAGACCCCGGGGGGGTATGAGCAGTTCTTC. Amino acid sequence: CASSHPTETPGGYEQFF.